This TCR beta chain was obtained from a study of breast tumors, draining lymph nodes, adjacent tissues. V shed 1 base and J 7 bases; nucleotides not matched to a gene: 6. The CDR3 contains 14 residues. The germline V gene has CDR1 MNHEY and CDR2 SVGAGI. This clonotype turned up a few times. The antigen remains undetermined. MiXCR, run by TCRdb on the multiplex PCR reads, gives a single entry per CDR3 protein. This repertoire shows 150,000 to 200,000 distinct CDR3 sequences, approximately 30% found once; its top ten account for 4% to 5.5%. Breast cancer patients provided tissue from their axillary draining lymph nodes. General observations from the study: Findings are consistent with lymph node origin and intratumoral expansion of most tumor T cells. Tumor repertoires ranked between lymph nodes and nontumor tissue in diversity, with V and J gene preferences.

The sample comprised axillary lymph node tissue. The sequence derives from a female donor with breast cancer. Some clones in this sample may be carry-over from other donors' samples. The chain employs TRBV6-5 and TRBJ2-7; 8 nucleotides line up with TRBD1. CDR3 coding DNA: TGTGCCAGCAGTTACTTCGCGGACAGGGATGAGCAGTACTTC. Residues: CASSYFADRDEQYF.